This entry is about one TCR beta chain. Antigen unknown. These data are taken from a study of T cells in Graves' hyperthyroidism and ophthalmopathy. Overall study: Any treatment followed the collection of peripheral blood at initial diagnosis.

Study-level points and caveats: Ophthalmopathy was distinguished from stable hyperthyroidism by 13 V-J signatures.

Authors of the study amplified TCR beta CDR3 regions from RNA transcripts. HTBI primers drove first-round RT-PCR of the TCR CDR3. TCRdb re-derived calls from the multiplex PCR reads in MiXCR, one entry per CDR3 protein. The sample lists 340,000 or so distinct CDR3 sequences; approximately 16% were seen once. The specimen was blood. The origin of this receptor is a young man with Graves' hyperthyroidism.

CDR3 in DNA: TGTGCCACCAGCAGAGATCGGGGACCCAGCGCCTACGAGCAGTACTTC. Its protein is CATSRDRGPSAYEQYF. The chain employs TRBV15 and TRBJ2-7, with D perhaps assigned TRBD1 or TRBD2 (5 bases each). Per germline, CDR1 LNHNV and CDR2 YYDKDF (reference sequence). The CDR3 runs 16 residues. V dropped 0 bases and J dropped 2 bases, with 14 bases sitting between them.